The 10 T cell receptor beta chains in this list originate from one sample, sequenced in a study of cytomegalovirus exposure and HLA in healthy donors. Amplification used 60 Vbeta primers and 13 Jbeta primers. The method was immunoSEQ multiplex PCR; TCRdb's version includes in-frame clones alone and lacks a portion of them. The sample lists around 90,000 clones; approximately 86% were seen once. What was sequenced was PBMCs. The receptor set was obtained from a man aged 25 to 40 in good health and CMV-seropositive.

The CDR3 spells CASSPRGHLYTEAFF. DNA of the CDR3: TGTGCCAGCTCACCACGCGGACACCTATACACTGAAGCTTTCTTT. The chain combines TRBV18 with TRBJ1-1; D might be TRBD1 (5 bases). The V end lost 1 base, the J end lost 3 bases, and 12 bases lay between the germline ends. CDR1 KGHSH and CDR2 LQKENI come from the germline V gene. The CDR3 is made up of 15 amino acids.

CDR3 sequence: CASSFPGQGYEQYF. The CDR3 DNA sequence: TGCGCCAGCAGCTTCCCAGGACAGGGCTACGAGCAGTACTTC. The chain recombines TRBV5-1 with TRBJ2-7, with 8 bases matching TRBD1. V gave up 2 bases and J gave up 3 bases; unmatched junction bases: 4. This CDR3 has 14 amino acids. CDR1 is SGHRS and CDR2 is YFSETQ in the germline V gene.

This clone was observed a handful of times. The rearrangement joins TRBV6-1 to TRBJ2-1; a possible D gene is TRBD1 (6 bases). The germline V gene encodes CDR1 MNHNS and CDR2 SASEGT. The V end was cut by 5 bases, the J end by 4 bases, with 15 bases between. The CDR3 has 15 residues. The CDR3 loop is CASSFRGVGYNEQFF. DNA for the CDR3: TGTGCCAGCAGTTTCAGGGGCGTTGGATACAATGAGCAGTTCTTC.

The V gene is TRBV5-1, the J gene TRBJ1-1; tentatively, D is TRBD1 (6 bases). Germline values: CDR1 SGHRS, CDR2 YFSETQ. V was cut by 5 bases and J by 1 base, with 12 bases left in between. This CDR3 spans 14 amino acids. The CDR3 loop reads CASSPRGQNTEAFF. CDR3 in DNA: TGCGCCAGCAGTCCACGGGGACAGAACACTGAAGCTTTCTTT. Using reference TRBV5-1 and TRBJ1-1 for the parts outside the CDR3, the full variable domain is KAGVTQTPRYLIKTRGQQVTLSCSPISGHRSVSWYQQTPGQGLQFLFEYFSETQRNKGNFPGRFSGRQFSNSRSEMNVSTLELGDSALYLCASSPRGQNTEAFFGQGTRLTVV.

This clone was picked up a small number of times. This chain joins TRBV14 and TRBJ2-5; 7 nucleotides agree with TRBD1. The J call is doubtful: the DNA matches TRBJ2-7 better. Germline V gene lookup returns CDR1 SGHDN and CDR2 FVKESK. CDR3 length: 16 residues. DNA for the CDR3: TGTGCCAGCAGCCCTGCCCCAGGGGGATTAGCCTACGAGCAGTACTTC. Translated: CASSPAPGGLAYEQYF.

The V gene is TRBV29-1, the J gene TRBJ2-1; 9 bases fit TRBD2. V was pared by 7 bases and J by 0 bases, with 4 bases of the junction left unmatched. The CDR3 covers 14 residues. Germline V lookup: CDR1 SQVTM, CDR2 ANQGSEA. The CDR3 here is CSGIAGVSYNEQFF. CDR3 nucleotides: TGCAGCGGGATAGCGGGAGTCTCCTACAATGAGCAGTTCTTC.

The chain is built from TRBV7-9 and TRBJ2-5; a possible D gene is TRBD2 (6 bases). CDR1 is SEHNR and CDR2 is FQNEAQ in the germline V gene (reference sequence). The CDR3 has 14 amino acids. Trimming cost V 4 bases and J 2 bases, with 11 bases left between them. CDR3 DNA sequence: TGTGCCAGCAGCTCCTTTAGCGGACAAGAGACCCAGTACTTC. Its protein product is CASSSFSGQETQYF. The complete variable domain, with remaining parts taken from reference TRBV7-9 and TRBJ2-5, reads DTGVSQNPRHKITKRGQNVTFRCDPISEHNRLYWYRQTLGQGPEFLTYFQNEAQLEKSRLLSDRFSAERPKGSFSTLEIQRTEQGDSAMYLCASSSFSGQETQYFGPGTRLLVL.

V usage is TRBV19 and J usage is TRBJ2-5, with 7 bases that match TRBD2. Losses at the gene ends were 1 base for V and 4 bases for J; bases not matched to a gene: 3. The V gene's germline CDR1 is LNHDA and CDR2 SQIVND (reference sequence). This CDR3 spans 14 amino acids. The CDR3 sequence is CASSIGLARETQYF. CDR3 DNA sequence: TGTGCCAGTAGTATAGGACTAGCTCGAGAGACCCAGTACTTC.

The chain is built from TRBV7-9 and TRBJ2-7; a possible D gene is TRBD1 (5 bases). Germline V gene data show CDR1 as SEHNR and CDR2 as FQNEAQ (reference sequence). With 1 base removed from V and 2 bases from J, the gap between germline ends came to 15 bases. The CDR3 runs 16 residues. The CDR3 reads CASSLGGSPEPYEQYF. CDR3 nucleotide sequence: TGTGCCAGCAGCTTAGGGGGCAGCCCTGAGCCCTACGAGCAGTACTTC.

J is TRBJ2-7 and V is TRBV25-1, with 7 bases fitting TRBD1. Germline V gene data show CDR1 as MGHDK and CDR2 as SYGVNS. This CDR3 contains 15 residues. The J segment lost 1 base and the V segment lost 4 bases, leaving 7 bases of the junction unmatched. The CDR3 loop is CASSGGQGVSYEQYF. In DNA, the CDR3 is TGTGCCAGCAGTGGGGGTCAGGGGGTTTCCTACGAGCAGTACTTC.